These 10 T cell receptor beta chains share one sample of origin, sequenced in a study of T cell responses to AZD1222 COVID-19 vaccine. Data came from immunoSEQ multiplex PCR; TCRdb stores just in-frame clones and leaves some out. The repertoire holds 45,000 or so clones, with about 90% as singletons. The sample here was peripheral blood, taken 28 days after the second AZD1222 dose. The source is an adult who received the AZD1222 COVID-19 vaccine.

Judged by abundance, this clone is medium-sized. The chain links TRBV5-1 to TRBJ2-3; 7 positions agree with TRBD1. From germline, CDR1 is SGHRS and CDR2 YFSETQ. This CDR3 is 14 amino acids long. The V segment lost 8 bases and the J segment 6 bases; nucleotides outside the gene matches: 12. DNA of the CDR3: TGCGCCAGTACCCTAGGGGGCTCACATGATACGCAGTATTTT. As protein: CASTLGGSHDTQYF.

This chain uses TRBV28 with TRBJ1-4; D is unclear. The germline V and J ends were trimmed by 6 bases and 4 bases, with 12 bases remaining between them. Looked up from germline, CDR1 is MDHEN and CDR2 is SYDVKM. This CDR3 spans 14 amino acids. The CDR3 reads CASRIDGYNEKLFF. The CDR3 nucleotides read TGTGCCAGCAGGATCGACGGTTATAATGAAAAACTGTTTTTT.

Remarks on this clone: The junction shows a germline mismatch at one end, possibly a read error. The chain uses TRBV6-5 and TRBJ1-5; D uncertain. The CDR3 is 12 residues long. Germline-derived CDR1 and CDR2 are MNHEY and SVGAGI. Here the CDR3 DNA reads TGTGCCAGCAGCAACCGGGTCTCTGGGTTGTATTTT. Its translation: CASSNRVSGLYF.

The table lists this clone with a count of one. The rearrangement uses TRBV9 and TRBJ1-2; TRBD1 aligns across 7 bases. The CDR3 loop spans 15 amino acids. J was trimmed by 0 bases and V by 3 bases; bases with no gene match: 5. Germline V lookup: CDR1 SGDLS, CDR2 YYNGEE. The CDR3 region has the DNA TGTGCCAGCAGCGCCAGGGGGACAACTAACTATGGCTACACCTTC. The encoded protein is CASSARGTTNYGYTF. The complete variable domain, with remaining parts taken from reference TRBV9 and TRBJ1-2, reads DSGVTQTPKHLITATGQRVTLRCSPRSGDLSVYWYQQSLDQGLQFLIQYYNGEERAKGNILERFSAQQFPDLHSELNLSSLELGDSALYFCASSARGTTNYGYTFGSGTRLTVV.

This chain connects TRBV6-1 to TRBJ1-5; D remains ambiguous. Trimming took 1 base from V and 4 from J, leaving 8 bases between them. The CDR3 extends over 14 amino acids. Germline V gene data show CDR1 as MNHNS and CDR2 as SASEGT. CDR3 sequence: CASSEGAINQPQHF. The CDR3 DNA is TGTGCCAGCAGTGAAGGGGCCATTAATCAGCCCCAGCATTTT.

V gene TRBV19 combines with J gene TRBJ1-5; 12 nucleotides line up with TRBD1. CDR3 length: 14 residues. With 3 bases clipped from V and 7 bases from J, the junction kept 1 base outside the gene matches. Germline V lookup: CDR1 LNHDA, CDR2 SQIVND (reference sequence). The CDR3 DNA follows: TGTGCCAGTAGTATGGGACAGGGGGCCCAGCCCCAGCATTTT. It translates to CASSMGQGAQPQHF.

Only one count was recorded for this clone. V and J are TRBV24-1 and TRBJ1-2; 7 nucleotides agree with TRBD1. This CDR3 contains 13 residues. V lost 1 base and J lost 6; bases outside the gene matches: 1. CDR1 and CDR2 from the germline V gene are KGHDR and SFDVKD. The CDR3 DNA reads TGTGCCACCAGTGATTTCAGGGGGGATGGCTACACCTTC. This gives the protein CATSDFRGDGYTF.

The chain joins TRBV5-1 to TRBJ2-3, with 7 bases aligning to TRBD2. The J segment lost 2 bases and the V segment lost 4 bases, leaving 4 bases of the junction unmatched. The CDR3 length is 14 residues. Germline V gene lookup returns CDR1 SGHRS and CDR2 YFSETQ. The CDR3 DNA follows: TGCGCCAGCAGCCCGCGGGAGACCACAGATACGCAGTATTTT. Its translation: CASSPRETTDTQYF.

This clone was detected only a few times. V and J are TRBV5-1 and TRBJ2-7, with TRBD1 identical over 10 bases. With V trimmed by 5 bases and J by 5 bases, 7 bases remained unmatched. The CDR3 sequence is 14 residues long. The V gene's germline CDR1 is SGHRS and CDR2 YFSETQ. Here the CDR3 reads CASRRTGGNDEQYF. The CDR3 nucleotides are TGCGCCAGCAGGCGGACAGGGGGAAACGACGAGCAGTACTTC.

The genes are TRBV6-4 and TRBJ2-1; D is possibly TRBD1 (5 bases). Germline V lookup: CDR1 MRHNA, CDR2 SNTAGT. This CDR3 is 16 amino acids long. Trimming pared 0 bases from V and 10 bases from J, leaving 19 bases between. CDR3 sequence reads: CASSDSGHGRAGEQFF. CDR3 in DNA: TGTGCCAGCAGTGACTCAGGTCACGGACGGGCAGGGGAGCAGTTCTTC.